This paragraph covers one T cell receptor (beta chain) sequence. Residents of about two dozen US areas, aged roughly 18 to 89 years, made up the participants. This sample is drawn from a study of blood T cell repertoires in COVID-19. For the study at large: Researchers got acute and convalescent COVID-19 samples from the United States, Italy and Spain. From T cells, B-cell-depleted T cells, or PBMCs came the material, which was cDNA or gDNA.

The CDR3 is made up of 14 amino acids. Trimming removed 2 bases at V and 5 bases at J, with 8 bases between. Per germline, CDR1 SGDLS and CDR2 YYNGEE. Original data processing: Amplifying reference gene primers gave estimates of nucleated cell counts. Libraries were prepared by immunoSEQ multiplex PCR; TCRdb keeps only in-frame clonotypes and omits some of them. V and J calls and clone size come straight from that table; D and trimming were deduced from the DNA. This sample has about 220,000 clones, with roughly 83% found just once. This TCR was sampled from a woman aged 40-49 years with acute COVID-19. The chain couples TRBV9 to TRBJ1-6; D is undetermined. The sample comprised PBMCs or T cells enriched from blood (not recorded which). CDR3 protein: CASSVGTDNSPLHF. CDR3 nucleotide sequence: TGTGCCAGCAGCGTGGGCACGGATAATTCACCCCTCCACTTT. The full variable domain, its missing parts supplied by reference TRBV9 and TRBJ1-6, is DSGVTQTPKHLITATGQRVTLRCSPRSGDLSVYWYQQSLDQGLQFLIQYYNGEERAKGNILERFSAQQFPDLHSELNLSSLELGDSALYFCASSVGTDNSPLHFGNGTRLTVT.